This T cell receptor (beta chain) was obtained from a study of shared clonotypes between healthy human individuals. Study overall: For every donor, three CD4 naive, three CD4 memory, two CD8 naive and one CD8 memory plates were used.

The protocol was immunoSEQ multiplex PCR, while the TCRdb copy is restricted to in-frame clones and leaves out a portion. The sample consists of under 2,000,000 clones, around 96% of them appearing once. With respect to this clone: Its antigen remains unknown.

The ends lost 4 bases at V and 3 bases at J; junction bases unmatched: 9. The CDR3 runs to 15 residues. CDR1 is SEHNR, CDR2 FQNEAQ, per germline (reference sequence). General observations from the study: The sharing of approximately 5.1% of naive CD4 clonotypes was seen across several donors.

Naive CD8 cells, CD45RO-negative and positively selected for CCR7, excluded terminally differentiated effector memory CD45RA+ cells. The rearrangement uses TRBV7-9 and TRBJ2-7; 7 nucleotides match TRBD1. Source material: naive CD8+ T cells sorted from blood. This TCR came from a man younger than 35 in good health. CDR3 residues: CASSSTGTAIYEQYF. The CDR3 nucleotides read TGTGCCAGCAGCTCGACCGGGACAGCCATCTACGAGCAGTACTTC.